This T cell receptor beta chain was sequenced in a study of blood T cells in healthy people across ages. The study isolated at least 6.5 million PBMCs from each sample. V was pared by 5 bases and J by 0 bases, with 7 bases of the junction left unmatched. Germline CDR1 is SQVTM and CDR2 is ANQGSEA. The CDR3 contains 16 residues. Then a second PCR, running roughly 7 to 11 cycles, was carried out with a sample-barcoded 5' primer and a J-beta primer mix. Each cDNA molecule was tagged by a template-switch adaptor with 12 random nucleotides. MiXCR was run by TCRdb on the 5' RACE reads, yielding one entry per CDR3 protein. The sample gives around 1.7 million distinct CDR3 sequences, approximately 30% of which show up once; about 8% is in the top ten. This clonotype was seen only a few times.

The sample was blood. The gene calls are TRBV29-1 and TRBJ2-5; 12 bases match TRBD2. The TCR was taken from a woman aged 25 to 39 in good health. In nucleotides, the CDR3 is TGCAGCGTTTTCGGACTAGCGGGGTTTTACCAAGAGACCCAGTACTTC. Its protein product is CSVFGLAGFYQETQYF.